A selection of T cell receptor beta chains follows, all from one sample in a study of T cells in Graves' hyperthyroidism and ophthalmopathy. TCRdb analysed the multiplex PCR reads with MiXCR anew, one entry per CDR3 protein. The table shows 150,000 to 200,000 distinct CDR3 sequences, with 15% to 20% occurring only once. Specimen: blood. Receptors originate from a woman in her forties or fifties with Graves' hyperthyroidism. Each CDR3 is given without its conserved first and last residue. A D gene is named only where the DNA matches it firmly. Clone size is stated in some rows and not others, as once, few, many or a class when expanded.

V: TRBV28; D: NA; size: many; CDR3: ASRTGSNTGELF
V: TRBV6-1; D: NA; size: many; CDR3: ASSYGLGADTQY
V: TRBV19; D: NA; size: many; CDR3: ASSIYAGARNGYT
V: TRBV6-1; D: NA; size: many; CDR3: ASRPRGSEQY
V: TRBV20-1; D: NA; size: NA; CDR3: SAIFSGVGQPQH
V: TRBV6-4; D: TRBD2; size: many; CDR3: ASSDGGGAGDTQY
V: TRBV7-9; D: NA; size: NA; CDR3: ASGAHPYEQY
V: TRBV6-1; D: NA; size: many; CDR3: APRGGPRGNSGAF
V: TRBV29-1; D: TRBD2; size: many; CDR3: SARDTKAGGSYNEQF
V: TRBV7-9; D: TRBD1; size: many; CDR3: ASSLEALRTGAEKLF
V: TRBV2; D: NA; size: many; CDR3: ASSEGVISLYGYT
V: TRBV7-8; D: NA; size: many; CDR3: ASSREGYNEQF
V: TRBV6-2/TRBV6-3; D: NA; size: many; CDR3: ASSSWEPSNTEAF
V: TRBV4-1; D: NA; size: NA; CDR3: ASSQGTALPREQY
V: TRBV11-2; D: NA; size: NA; CDR3: ASSLTGPSYEQY
V: TRBV5-1; D: NA; size: many; CDR3: ASSLSSLNTEAF
V: TRBV5-1; D: NA; size: many; CDR3: ASSLDGGVVASEQY
V: TRBV29-1; D: TRBD1; size: many; CDR3: SDATGYGYT
V: TRBV9; D: NA; size: many; CDR3: ASSLGQSYT
V: TRBV5-1; D: TRBD2; size: NA; CDR3: ASSTTTSGPEQY
V: TRBV7-2; D: TRBD2; size: many; CDR3: ASSYSGGARETQY
V: TRBV4-2; D: NA; size: NA; CDR3: ASSRGLNGNNEQF
V: TRBV7-9; D: NA; size: many; CDR3: ASSLDGGLNEQF
V: TRBV7-2; D: TRBD1; size: many; CDR3: ASSLKTGGPGELF
V: TRBV2; D: NA; size: many; CDR3: ASSENREQLSTGELF
V: TRBV5-6; D: NA; size: NA; CDR3: ASSFAGVLSRDFSYEQY
V: TRBV12-5; D: NA; size: many; CDR3: ASGLGVGEAF
V: TRBV5-1; D: NA; size: NA; CDR3: ASSLDYGGGGDTQY
V: TRBV2; D: TRBD2; size: NA; CDR3: ASKTSGGFSSSYNEQF
V: TRBV11-2; D: TRBD1; size: many; CDR3: ASSQDRARADTQY
V: TRBV6-1; D: NA; size: many; CDR3: ASSEAIYGGTYEQY
V: TRBV18; D: NA; size: NA; CDR3: ASSPQDTYEQY
V: TRBV12-5; D: NA; size: many; CDR3: ASGTGLYGYT
V: TRBV18; D: NA; size: many; CDR3: ASSLQREVGQPQH
V: TRBV20-1; D: NA; size: many; CDR3: SARGGFSTDTQY
V: TRBV6-1; D: TRBD2; size: many; CDR3: AILLAGSETQY
V: TRBV3-1; D: NA; size: many; CDR3: ASSRRGGLTEAF
V: TRBV7-9; D: NA; size: many; CDR3: ASRPGTYYNSPLH
V: TRBV9; D: TRBD1; size: many; CDR3: ASSPRGQGFVKFATEAF
V: TRBV7-9; D: NA; size: few; CDR3: ASSPPLPYEQY
V: TRBV6-1; D: NA; size: few; CDR3: ASSSHPTAYGYT
V: TRBV18; D: TRBD1; size: many; CDR3: ASSPRQGSLNTEAF
V: TRBV7-3; D: NA; size: many; CDR3: ASSLGGQSTQY
V: TRBV2; D: NA; size: many; CDR3: ASSTRFRGGANQPQH
V: TRBV24-1; D: NA; size: many; CDR3: ATSDAGRSNYGYT
V: TRBV6-1; D: NA; size: many; CDR3: ASSLGLNYEQY
V: TRBV6-1; D: TRBD1; size: many; CDR3: ASTLRQGALSGELF
V: TRBV19; D: TRBD1; size: few; CDR3: ASSNTGTGEEKLF